The entry below describes one T cell receptor beta chain. Clones were read by immunoSEQ multiplex PCR, and TCRdb kept only the in-frame ones, dropping some. The sample contains tens of thousands of clones, roughly 90% of which appear only once. The data are from a study of control samples from healthy donors and cancer patients. Trimming cost V 2 bases and J 3 bases; bases outside gene matches: 4. The germline V gene has CDR1 SGHVS and CDR2 FNYEAQ. This CDR3 region has 14 residues. The chain recombines TRBV7-6 with TRBJ2-7; 7 bases agree with TRBD1. The sequenced material came from PBMCs. This TCR was sampled from a man aged 35-49 years with colorectal cancer. CDR3 nucleotide sequence: TGTGCCAGCAGCTTAACACAGGGGAGCTACGAGCAGTACTTC. The encoded protein is CASSLTQGSYEQYF.